This entry is about one TCR beta chain. No cognate antigen has been identified for it. No base quality values were provided; no much bigger clone lies one nucleotide off. The immunoSEQ Assay, a bias-controlled multiplex PCR, was used to amplify TCRbeta CDR3 regions from genomic DNA. The paper's processing steps were these. Within the assay, amplification of reference gene primers was used to estimate how many nucleated cells each sample contained. To quantify the absolute abundance of each unique TCRbeta CDR3 rearrangement, sequence reads were collapsed and filtered. For each sample, productive Simpson clonality was calculated by taking the square root of Simpson's diversity index across productive rearrangements. In TCRdb, the immuneACCESS table is reduced to in-frame sequences with V and J assigned. These tables do not hold every clone; where another copy was compared, an unresolved V gene accounts for under half, and the others remain unexplained. The DNA gave D and trimming, while V, J and clone size come from that table. This sample comprises fewer than 700,000 clones, less than 90% of them detected only once. 7.5% to 9% of the sample rests with the top ten.

The source of the sample is a study of blood T cell repertoires in COVID-19 (TCRdb year 2020). A note on the overall study: The collaborator samples originated in the United States, Italy and Spain and spanned the acute and convalescent phases of COVID-19. The prospective study material was composed of cDNA or gDNA derived from T cells, B-cell-depleted T cells, or PBMCs. Subjects who had been exposed to COVID-19, were actively infected with it, or had recovered from it provided the deeply sampled blood TCRbeta repertoires that made up the dataset. The repertoires were released in a freely available public database meant as a resource for research on the immune response to SARS-CoV-2. Samples were obtained from the ongoing ImmuneRACE study (first 160 participants) and from 1,000 to 1,500 subjects provided by 6 global collaborators. Nearly every sample came with metadata listing a de-identified subject ID, COVID-19 status, age in years and sex. Where available, HLA class I and class II types were obtained from metadata supplied by the sample provider rather than from assay-based typing.

CDR1 and CDR2 are drawn from the germline V gene: SGHDT, YYEEEE. Compared with germline, V lacks 2 bases and J lacks 1 base; bases without a gene match: 5. The CDR3 has 15 amino acids, counting the end cysteine and phenylalanine. CDR3 DNA only is kept here, 45 bases in frame from base 1. On the study overall, not on this receptor specifically: Clinical and demographic metadata were provided uncurated, with the amount varying by source and participant.

One collaborating source in Seattle enrolled patients during active infection and followed them longitudinally through the course of disease. Each collaborating institution followed its own protocols to collect whole blood in K2EDTA tubes. For TCRbeta analysis, collaborators shipped samples in one of three forms: frozen whole blood, isolated PBMCs, or DNA extracted from either of those sample types. The sequenced sample was peripheral blood. The sequence was collected from a woman aged 45-65 years with COVID-19, enrolled during active disease. The receptor chain draws on TRBV5-6 and TRBJ1-1; 7 nucleotides in the junction match TRBD1. The bases read TGTGCCAGCAGCTTTGATAGGACAGGGAACACTGAAGCTTTCTTT. The resulting protein is CASSFDRTGNTEAFF. When the CDR3 is completed using the reference TRBV5-6 and TRBJ1-1 genes on either side, the full variable domain is DAGVTQSPTHLIKTRGQQVTLRCSPKSGHDTVSWYQQALGQGPQFIFQYYEEEERQRGNFPDRFSGHQFPNYSSELNVNALLLGDSALYLCASSFDRTGNTEAFFGQGTRLTVV.